This T cell receptor beta chain was identified in a study of cytomegalovirus exposure and HLA in healthy donors. Study findings and constraints: Cytomegalovirus association was listed for 150 to 200 TCR beta chains.

Worth noting for this clone: Antigen: not known.

V lost 9 bases and J 7 bases, leaving 13 bases between the germline ends. The CDR3 is made up of 13 amino acids. Germline CDR1 and CDR2: MNHEY and SVGAGI. Vbeta (60) and Jbeta (13) primers were used in the PCR. Using immunoSEQ multiplex PCR, the repertoire was profiled, and TCRdb retains in-frame clones only, with some absent. The sample lists roughly 100,000 clones, about 80% seen once, with roughly 7% in the top ten. The sequencing sample was made of PBMCs. The sequence was obtained from a man in his forties or fifties in good health and CMV-seropositive. V usage is TRBV6-5 and J usage is TRBJ1-6; TRBD1 might be the D (5 bases). The CDR3 loop is CARVGQTNSPLHF. The CDR3 DNA reads as TGTGCCAGGGTGGGGCAAACGAATTCACCCCTCCACTTT.